This T cell receptor (beta chain) was found in a study of blood T cell repertoires in COVID-19. The CDR3 extends over 20 amino acids. Germline V gene sequence: CDR1 MGHRA, CDR2 YSYEKL. Unmatched junction bases numbered 17, after V lost 2 bases and J lost 2 bases. TCRdb's copy holds only in-frame clones and misses some; the assay was immunoSEQ multiplex PCR. Of about 210,000 clones in the sample, over 80% are singletons; the top ten hold about 3.3%. The chain links TRBV4-1 to TRBJ2-2; 7 bases line up with TRBD2. The TCR originated in a woman aged 25-40 years who had been exposed to COVID-19. Sequencing was carried out using PBMCs or T cells enriched from blood (not recorded which). In DNA, the CDR3 is TGCGCCAGCAGCCAATCTCCGTTCGGGCAGACTAGCCCAAACACCGGGGAGCTGTTTTTT. Translation: CASSQSPFGQTSPNTGELFF.